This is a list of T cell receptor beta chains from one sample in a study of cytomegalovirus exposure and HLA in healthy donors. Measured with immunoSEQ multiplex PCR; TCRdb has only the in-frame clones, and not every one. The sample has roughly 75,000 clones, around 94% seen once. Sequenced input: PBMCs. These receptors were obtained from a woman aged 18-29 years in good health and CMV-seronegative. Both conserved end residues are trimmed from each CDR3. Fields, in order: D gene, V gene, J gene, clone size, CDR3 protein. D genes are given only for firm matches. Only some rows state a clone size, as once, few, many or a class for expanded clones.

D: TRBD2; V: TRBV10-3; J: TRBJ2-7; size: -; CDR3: AIRSGRSGYEQY
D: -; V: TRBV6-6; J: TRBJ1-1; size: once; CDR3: ASSYQGDGTEAF
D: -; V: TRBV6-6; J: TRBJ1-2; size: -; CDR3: GSRGAGGYT
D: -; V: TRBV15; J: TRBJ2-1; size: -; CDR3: ATSSPAGYNEQF
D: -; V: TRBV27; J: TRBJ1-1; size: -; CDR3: ASSSRQADTEAF
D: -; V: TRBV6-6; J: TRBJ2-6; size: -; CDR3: ASSYADRSGANVLT
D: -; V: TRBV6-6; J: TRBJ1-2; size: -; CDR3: ASYLEGDYGYT
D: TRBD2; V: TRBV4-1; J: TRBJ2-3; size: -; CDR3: ASSQPSGSGTDTQY
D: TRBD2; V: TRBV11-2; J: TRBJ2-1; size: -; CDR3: ASSPISGREYNEQF
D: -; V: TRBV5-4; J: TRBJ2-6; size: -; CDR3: ASSFPVGGANVLT
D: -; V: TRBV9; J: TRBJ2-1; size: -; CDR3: ASSAGGGSSYNEQF
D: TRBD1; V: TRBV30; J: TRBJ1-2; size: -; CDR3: AWSATRDRGLYGYT
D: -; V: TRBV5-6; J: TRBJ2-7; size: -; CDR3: ASSLSITGLYEQY
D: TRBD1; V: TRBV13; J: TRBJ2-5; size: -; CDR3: ASSWTGVSETQY
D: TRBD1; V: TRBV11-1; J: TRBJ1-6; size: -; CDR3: ASSLYRGNSPLH
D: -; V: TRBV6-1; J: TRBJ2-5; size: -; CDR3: ASSPQGLQVTQY
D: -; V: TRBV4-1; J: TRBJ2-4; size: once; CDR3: ASSSRTVLAKNIQY
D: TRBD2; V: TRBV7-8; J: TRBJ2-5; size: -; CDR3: ATLAGGLEETQY
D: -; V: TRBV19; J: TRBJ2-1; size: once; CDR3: ASSITGNSYNEQF
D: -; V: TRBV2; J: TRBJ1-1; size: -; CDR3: ASSGAQDMNTEAF
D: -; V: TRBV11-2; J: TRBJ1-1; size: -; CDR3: ASSLVNNEAF
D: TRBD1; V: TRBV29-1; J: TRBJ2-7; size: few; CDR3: SARGGQGQYEQY
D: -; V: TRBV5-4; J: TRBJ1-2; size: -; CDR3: ASSLEQDNYGYT
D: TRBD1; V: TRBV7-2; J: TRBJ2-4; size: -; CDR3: ASSLSLDRERVQY
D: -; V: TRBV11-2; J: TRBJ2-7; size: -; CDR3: ASSLGRTTSYEQY
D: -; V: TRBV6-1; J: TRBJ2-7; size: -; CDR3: ASNTKTGPHRY
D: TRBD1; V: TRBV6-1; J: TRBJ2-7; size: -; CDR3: ASRLGQGTPYEQY
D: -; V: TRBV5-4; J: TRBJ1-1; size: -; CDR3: ASSFEGAEAF
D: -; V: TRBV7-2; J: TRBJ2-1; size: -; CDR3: ASSLGSDSQFRSYNEQF
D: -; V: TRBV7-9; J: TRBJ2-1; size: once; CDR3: ASSLAREVRNEQF
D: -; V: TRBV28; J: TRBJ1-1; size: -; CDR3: ASTSNTEAF
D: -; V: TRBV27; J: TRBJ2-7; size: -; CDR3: ASSLAGFYEQY
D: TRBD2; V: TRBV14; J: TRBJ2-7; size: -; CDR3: ASSLSIGTNPYEQY
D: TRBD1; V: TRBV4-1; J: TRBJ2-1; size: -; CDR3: ASSFDRGSYNEQF
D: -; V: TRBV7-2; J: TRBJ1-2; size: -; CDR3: ASSLVGRNYGYT
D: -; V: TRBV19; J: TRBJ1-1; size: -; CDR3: ASSIQTVRSWNTEAF
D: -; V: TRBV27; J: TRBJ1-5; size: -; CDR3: AIRAQGYSNQPQH
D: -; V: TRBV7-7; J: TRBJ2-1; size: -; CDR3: ASSLGVGGLDNEQF
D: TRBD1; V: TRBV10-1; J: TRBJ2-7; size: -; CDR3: ASGTGDSYEQY
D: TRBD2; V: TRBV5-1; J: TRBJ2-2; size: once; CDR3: ASSLVLTSGSTGELF
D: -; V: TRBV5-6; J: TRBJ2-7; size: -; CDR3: ASSPGPGVGYEQY
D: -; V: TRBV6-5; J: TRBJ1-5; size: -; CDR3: ASSKASLNQPQH
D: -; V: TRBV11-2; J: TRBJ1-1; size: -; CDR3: ASSLDRGGARTEAF
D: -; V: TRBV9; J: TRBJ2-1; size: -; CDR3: ASSVGLNEQF